This T cell receptor beta chain comes out of a study of PD-L1 blockade in urothelial cancer. Study context: Blood yielded a median of around 150,000 T cells per sample.

The protocol was immunoSEQ multiplex PCR, while the TCRdb copy is restricted to in-frame clones and leaves out a portion. Of 50,000 or so clones listed, around three quarters are singletons. Each patient supplied 1 to 8 pretreatment and on-treatment samples. This clone turned up a few times. CDR1 is LNHDA and CDR2 is SQIVND in the germline V gene (reference sequence). Trimming removed 1 base at V and 2 bases at J, with 11 bases between. There are 15 residues in the CDR3. This rearrangement joins TRBV19 to TRBJ1-1; D is ambiguous. The sample was PBMCs, taken around atezolizumab (anti-PD-L1) treatment. The sequence was collected from a man between 65 and 85 years old with urothelial cancer. This CDR3 reads CASSIGPTRNTEAFF. CDR3 DNA sequence: TGTGCCAGTAGTATAGGTCCGACACGAAACACTGAAGCTTTCTTT.